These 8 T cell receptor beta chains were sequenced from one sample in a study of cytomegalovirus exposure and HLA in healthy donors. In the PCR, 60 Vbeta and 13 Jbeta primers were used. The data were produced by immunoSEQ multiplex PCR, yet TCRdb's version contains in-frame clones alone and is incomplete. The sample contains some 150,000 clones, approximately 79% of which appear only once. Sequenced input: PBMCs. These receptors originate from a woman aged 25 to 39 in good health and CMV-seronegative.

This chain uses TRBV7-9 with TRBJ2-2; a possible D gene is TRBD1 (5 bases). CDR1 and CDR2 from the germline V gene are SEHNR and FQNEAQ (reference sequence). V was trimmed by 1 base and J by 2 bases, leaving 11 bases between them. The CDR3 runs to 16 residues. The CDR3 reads CASSLVSGPNTGELFF. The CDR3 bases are TGTGCCAGCAGCTTAGTATCAGGGCCAAACACCGGGGAGCTGTTTTTT.

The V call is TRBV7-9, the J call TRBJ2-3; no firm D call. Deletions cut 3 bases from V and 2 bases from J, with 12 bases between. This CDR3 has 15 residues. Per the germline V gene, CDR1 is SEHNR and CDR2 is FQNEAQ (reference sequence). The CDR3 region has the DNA TGTGCCAGCAGCTTTCCCCGCCAACTCACAGATACGCAGTATTTT. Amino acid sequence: CASSFPRQLTDTQYF.

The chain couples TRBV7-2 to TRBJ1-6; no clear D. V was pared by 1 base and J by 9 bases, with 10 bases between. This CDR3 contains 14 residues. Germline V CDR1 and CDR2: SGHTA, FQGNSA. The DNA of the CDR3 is TGTGCCAGCAGCTTAGTAGCAGCCTTTTCACCCCTCCACTTT. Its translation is CASSLVAAFSPLHF.

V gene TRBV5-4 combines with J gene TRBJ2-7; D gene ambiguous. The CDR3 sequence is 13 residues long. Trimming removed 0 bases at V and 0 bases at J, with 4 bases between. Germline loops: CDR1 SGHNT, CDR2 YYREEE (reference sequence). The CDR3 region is CASSLDGSYEQYF. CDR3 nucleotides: TGTGCCAGCAGCTTGGACGGCTCCTACGAGCAGTACTTC. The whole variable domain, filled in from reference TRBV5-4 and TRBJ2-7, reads ETGVTQSPTHLIKTRGQQVTLRCSSQSGHNTVSWYQQALGQGPQFIFQYYREEENGRGNFPPRFSGLQFPNYSSELNVNALELDDSALYLCASSLDGSYEQYFGPGTRLTVT.

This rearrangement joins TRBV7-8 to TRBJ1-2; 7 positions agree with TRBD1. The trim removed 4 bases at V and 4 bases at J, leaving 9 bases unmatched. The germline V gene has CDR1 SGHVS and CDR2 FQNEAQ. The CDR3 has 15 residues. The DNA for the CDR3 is TGTGCCAGCAGCTCACTAAACAGGGGAGGCTATGGCTACACCTTC. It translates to CASSSLNRGGYGYTF.

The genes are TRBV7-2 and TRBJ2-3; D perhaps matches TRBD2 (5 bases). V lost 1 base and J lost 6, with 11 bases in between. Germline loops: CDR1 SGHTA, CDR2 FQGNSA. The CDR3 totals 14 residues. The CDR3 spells CASSLGTRGDTQYF. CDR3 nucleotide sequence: TGTGCCAGCAGCTTAGGGACCCGCGGGGATACGCAGTATTTT.

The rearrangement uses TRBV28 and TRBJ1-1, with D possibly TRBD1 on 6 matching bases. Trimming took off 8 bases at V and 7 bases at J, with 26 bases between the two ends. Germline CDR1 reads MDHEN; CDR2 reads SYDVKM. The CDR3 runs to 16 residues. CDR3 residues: CASPPSDSPSWGEAFF. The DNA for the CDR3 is TGTGCCAGCCCGCCCTCGGACAGCCCATCTTGGGGTGAAGCTTTCTTT.

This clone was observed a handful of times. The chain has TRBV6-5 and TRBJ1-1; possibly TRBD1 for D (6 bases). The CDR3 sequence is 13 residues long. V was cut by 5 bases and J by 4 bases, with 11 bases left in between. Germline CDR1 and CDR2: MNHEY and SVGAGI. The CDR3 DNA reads TGTGCCAGCAGTCCCGGCAGGGGCACTGAAGCTTTCTTT. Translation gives CASSPGRGTEAFF.